This is a list of T cell receptor beta chains from one sample in a study of blood T cell repertoires in COVID-19. Clones were sequenced by immunoSEQ multiplex PCR, and TCRdb holds only the in-frame ones, with some missing. The sample lists tens of thousands of clones, 65% to 85% occurring once. Sequencing was performed on peripheral blood. Receptors were obtained from a man in his fifties with active COVID-19. Both conserved end residues are part of each CDR3.

V gene	J gene	CDR3 protein
TRBV5-1	TRBJ1-1	CASRQGQGASRTEAFF
TRBV4-3	TRBJ2-7	CASSQDLAGQGGDEQYF
TRBV6-5	TRBJ2-5	CASRLAGAGQETQYF
TRBV6-5	TRBJ2-1	CASSFRQGRYNEQFF
TRBV23-1	TRBJ2-7	CASRADSPGGEQYF
TRBV20-1	TRBJ2-5	CSASEEIQETQYF
TRBV4-2	TRBJ2-1	CASRSAGASSYNEQFF
TRBV19	TRBJ2-6	CASTGGQGSSGANVLTF
TRBV6-5	TRBJ2-3	CASTGTSGGADTQYF
TRBV7-2	TRBJ2-2	CASSLAVSGGTGELFF
TRBV3-1/TRBV3-2	TRBJ1-2	CASSRGTRTNYGYTF
TRBV27	TRBJ2-7	CASSLSKGTVSYEQYF
TRBV2	TRBJ2-7	CASSDRGWNEQYF
TRBV2	TRBJ2-7	CASSWWSGQGTYEQYF
TRBV4-2	TRBJ1-3	CASSQDGDRAGNTIYF
TRBV7-2	TRBJ2-1	CASSLGTGPYNEQFF
TRBV7-2	TRBJ2-5	CASSLGRGGETQYF
TRBV7-9	TRBJ2-7	CASSSGGEQYF
TRBV7-8	TRBJ2-1	CATKAGLAAIEQFF
TRBV12-5	TRBJ1-1	CASGLVLGQRGTEAFF
TRBV6-2/TRBV6-3	TRBJ1-1	CASSRQGSWTEAFF
TRBV6-1	TRBJ1-4	CASSETGNNEKLFF
TRBV2	TRBJ1-1	CASRLGTLDTEAFF
TRBV6-1	TRBJ2-1	CASSESQLASSYNEQFF
TRBV4-3	TRBJ1-2	CASSQARVSPALRVYGYTF
TRBV5-6	TRBJ2-1	CASSPGSRGGWSYNEQFF
TRBV5-1	TRBJ2-7	CASSRGDSYEQYF
TRBV5-4	TRBJ2-3	CASSLRTSGRRGDTQYF
TRBV4-3	TRBJ1-1	CASSRGGDTEAFF
TRBV28	TRBJ2-2	CASSWDRGGFAGELFF
TRBV28	TRBJ2-1	CASSVPGQGHNEQFF
TRBV19	TRBJ1-3	CASSPDRGAGNTIYF
TRBV3-1/TRBV3-2	TRBJ2-5	CASSQEGGRETQYF
TRBV6-2/TRBV6-3	TRBJ1-1	CASSDRYTEAFF
TRBV3-1/TRBV3-2	TRBJ1-5	CASSQERKPQHF
TRBV4-3	TRBJ2-3	CASSQVTGGTDTQYF
TRBV25-1	TRBJ2-7	CASSEWGGSNTHEQYF
TRBV14	TRBJ1-1	CASSTLMGTGGLMNTEAFF
TRBV5-1	TRBJ2-1	CASSLGTDYNEQFF